The 14 T cell receptor beta chains reported below all come from one sample, sequenced in a study of CD8 T cells in Susac syndrome. With random hexamers, reverse transcription was performed on roughly 0.5 to 1 ug of RNA. TCRdb redid the calling of the immunoSEQ multiplex PCR reads with MiXCR, one entry per CDR3 protein. Of fewer than 150,000 distinct CDR3 sequences listed, approximately 95% are singletons. The sequenced material came from CD8+ T cells from PBMCs. These TCRs come from a human donor in good health.

This clonotype has just one count. The CDR3 nucleotides read TGTGCCAGCTCCGAGACAGGGAACGAGCAGTACTTC. It specifies CASSETGNEQYF. The V gene is TRBV27, the J gene TRBJ2-7, with 7 bases identical to TRBD1. With V trimmed by 8 bases and J by 5 bases, 6 bases remained unmatched. Per the germline V gene, CDR1 is MNHEY and CDR2 is SMNVEV (reference sequence). The CDR3 loop spans 12 amino acids.

The chain is built from TRBV6-5 and TRBJ2-1, with 7 bases fitting TRBD2. Germline CDR1 is MNHEY and CDR2 is SVGAGI. This CDR3 is 14 amino acids long. V trimming: 0 bases; J trimming: 7 bases; junction bases outside the gene matches: 3. The CDR3 region is CASSYSAGDNEQFF. CDR3 sequence (DNA): TGTGCCAGCAGTTACTCCGCGGGAGATAATGAGCAGTTCTTC.

The rearrangement links TRBV13 to TRBJ2-7; TRBD2 agrees at 13 bases. After removal of 1 base from V and 5 bases from J, the junction contained 14 bases not matched to a gene. The germline V gene has CDR1 PRHDT and CDR2 FYEKMQ (reference sequence). CDR3 length: 19 amino acids. The CDR3 bases are TGTGCCAGCAGCTTAGCCTTTGGGACTAGCGGGATGGCCGTCCACGAGCAGTACTTC. Amino acids: CASSLAFGTSGMAVHEQYF.

The chain combines TRBV6-6 with TRBJ1-4; TRBD1 matches at 8 bases. The V and J ends lost 4 bases and 7 bases, in that order; junction bases with no gene match: 5. This CDR3 spans 14 amino acids. Germline CDR1 is MNHNY and CDR2 is SVGAGI (reference sequence). CDR3 nucleotides: TGTGCCAGCAGTTTATCGGACAGGGTTGAAAAACTGTTTTTT. Its translation is CASSLSDRVEKLFF.

CDR3 loop: CASSQGTGGMVWQFF. The CDR3 DNA follows: TGCGCCAGCAGCCAGGGGACAGGGGGTATGGTATGGCAGTTCTTC. V and J are TRBV4-1 and TRBJ2-1; 11 positions match TRBD1. V lost 3 bases and J lost 12; bases outside the gene matches: 10. Germline V gene sequence: CDR1 MGHRA, CDR2 YSYEKL. CDR3 length equals 15 residues.

J is TRBJ1-2 and V is TRBV29-1, with a possible D match to TRBD1 (5 bases). Germline V gives CDR1 SQVTM, CDR2 ANQGSEA. V was trimmed by 5 bases and J by 2 bases, leaving 12 bases between them. The length of the CDR3 is 13 residues. For the CDR3, the DNA is TGCAGCGTTCGGACGGGGGGGAACTATGGCTACACCTTC. Its translation is CSVRTGGNYGYTF.

V gene TRBV20-1 combines with J gene TRBJ1-1; 9 nucleotides align to TRBD1. CDR1 and CDR2 (germline): DFQATT, SNEGSKA (reference sequence). Unmatched junction bases numbered 7, after V lost 5 bases and J lost 0 bases. This CDR3 has 15 amino acids. The CDR3 reads CSARRTGDMNTEAFF. The CDR3 DNA is TGCAGTGCTCGAAGGACAGGGGACATGAACACTGAAGCTTTCTTT.

A single count supports this clonotype. The chain employs TRBV19 and TRBJ1-2; D not resolved. There are 10 residues in the CDR3. Germline V lookup: CDR1 LNHDA, CDR2 SQIVND (reference sequence). Deletions cut 8 bases from V and 5 bases from J, with 6 bases between. Written as DNA, the CDR3 is TGTGCCAGTCGATATTATGGCTACACCTTC. This gives the protein CASRYYGYTF.

V usage is TRBV7-6 and J usage is TRBJ2-7, with TRBD2 matching 9 bases. Germline CDR1 and CDR2: SGHVS and FNYEAQ. CDR3 size: 12 residues. The V and J ends lost 9 bases and 2 bases, in that order; junction bases with no gene match: 2. CDR3 in amino acids: CAREREAYEQYF. DNA of the CDR3: TGTGCCAGGGAGCGGGAGGCCTACGAGCAGTACTTC.

This chain links TRBV20-1 with TRBJ2-1; D is unresolved. V lost 0 bases and J lost 6, with 9 bases in between. This CDR3 is 13 amino acids long. Germline CDR1 DFQATT, CDR2 SNEGSKA (reference sequence). CDR3 residues: CSAREDNPNEQFF. CDR3 sequence (DNA): TGCAGTGCTAGAGAAGACAACCCCAATGAGCAGTTCTTC.

The genes are TRBV27 and TRBJ2-5, with no clear D. V lost 0 bases and J lost 1, with 9 bases in between. CDR3 length: 15 amino acids. The germline V gene has CDR1 MNHEY and CDR2 SMNVEV (reference sequence). The CDR3 DNA follows: TGTGCCAGCAGTTTATCGATTGGCTTCCAAGAGACCCAGTACTTC. It specifies CASSLSIGFQETQYF.

This clonotype was recorded only once. The chain joins TRBV7-3 to TRBJ2-7; TRBD1 matches at 8 bases. This CDR3 has 15 residues. V gave up 1 base and J gave up 4 bases; unmatched junction bases: 6. The germline V gene encodes CDR1 SGHTA and CDR2 FQGTGA. CDR3 bases: TGTGCCAGCAGCTTAAATTCCGGGACAGGATACGAGCAGTACTTC. This codes for CASSLNSGTGYEQYF.

This clonotype appeared a single time. This chain connects TRBV13 to TRBJ2-1; D is perhaps TRBD1 (5 bases). This CDR3 is 13 amino acids long. V was trimmed by 2 bases and J by 8 bases, leaving 10 bases between them. Germline V gives CDR1 PRHDT, CDR2 FYEKMQ (reference sequence). The CDR3: CASSLSGKDEQFF. CDR3 bases: TGTGCCAGCAGCTTATCAGGGAAGGATGAGCAGTTCTTC.

The chain joins TRBV29-1 to TRBJ2-3; D is undetermined. The V gene lost 7 bases and the J gene lost 4 bases, with 12 bases spanning the gap. The CDR3 contains 12 residues. CDR1 is SQVTM and CDR2 is ANQGSEA in the germline V gene. The CDR3 region is CSAAGNPDTQYF. The CDR3 DNA reads TGCAGCGCTGCTGGAAATCCAGATACGCAGTATTTT.